Here is one T cell receptor (beta chain) with its context. The target antigen is unknown. The sample originates from a study of shared clonotypes between healthy human individuals. Study-wide results and limits: Researchers sampled blood only, noting tissue repertoires likely differ.

The CDR3 sequence is 13 residues long. In germline, CDR1 is MDHEN, CDR2 SYDVKM. V shed 10 bases and J shed 0 bases, with 12 bases lying between them. Some clones are missing from TCRdb's copy, which holds only in-frame ones; the method was immunoSEQ multiplex PCR. The table lists a few million clones, 85% to 95% of them singletons. This TCR derives from a young man in good health. Some clones in this sample may be carry-over from other donors' samples. This chain connects TRBV28 to TRBJ1-2, with D uncertain. Sequencing input: naive CD4+ T cells from PBMCs. The subset denotes: CD45RA+ positively selected. The CDR3 DNA reads TGTGCCACCCAAAGCGGTACTAACTATGGCTACACCTTC. This translates into CATQSGTNYGYTF.